The 13 T cell receptor beta chains below were found in one sample sequenced in a study of CD8 T cells in Susac syndrome. RNA, at roughly 0.45 to 1 ug, was reverse transcribed with random hexamers. TCRdb called the immunoSEQ multiplex PCR reads again in MiXCR, with one record for every CDR3 protein. Of approximately 100,000 distinct CDR3 sequences in the sample, 80% to 95% were seen once. Sequencing was carried out using CD4+ T cells from PBMCs. The receptors stem from a human donor in good health.

The V gene is TRBV11-2, the J gene TRBJ2-2; maybe TRBD1 (5 bases). There are 16 residues in the CDR3. Germline CDR1 reads SGHAT; CDR2 reads FQNNGV. V shed 4 bases and J shed 2 bases, with 14 bases lying between them. CDR3 amino acids: CASSSPTGINTGELFF. The CDR3, as DNA: TGTGCCAGCAGCTCACCCACAGGCATTAACACCGGGGAGCTGTTTTTT.

This clonotype was detected only a few times. The chain recombines TRBV13 with TRBJ2-7; D not certain. The CDR3 totals 14 residues. Trimming took off 0 bases at V and 5 bases at J, with 11 bases between the two ends. Germline-derived CDR1 and CDR2 are PRHDT and FYEKMQ (reference sequence). The CDR3 here is CASSLGSRQNEQYF. The CDR3 DNA sequence: TGTGCCAGCAGCTTAGGCAGCAGGCAAAACGAGCAGTACTTC.

The rearrangement joins TRBV12-3 or TRBV12-4 to TRBJ1-4; maybe TRBD1 (5 bases). The CDR3 length is 15 residues. Trimming took 3 bases from V and 5 from J, leaving 13 bases between them. The CDR3 reads CASSLGQNKNEKLFF. The CDR3 DNA reads as TGTGCCAGCAGTTTGGGGCAGAACAAGAATGAAAAACTGTTTTTT.

The CDR3 loop reads CASSRAGGKSNTEAFF. CDR3 coding DNA: TGTGCCAGCAGCAGGGCAGGGGGAAAAAGTAACACTGAAGCTTTCTTT. The J gene is TRBJ1-1, the V gene TRBV3-1; 7 bases fit TRBD1. V gave up 5 bases and J gave up 2 bases; unmatched junction bases: 11. The V gene's germline CDR1 is LGHDT and CDR2 YNNKEL (reference sequence). The CDR3 consists of 16 residues.

Here the CDR3 reads CASSVDRGHEQYF. The DNA for the CDR3 is TGTGCCAGCAGCGTCGACAGGGGCCACGAGCAGTACTTC. V gene TRBV9 combines with J gene TRBJ2-7, with 8 nucleotides matching TRBD1. J gave up 5 bases and V 2 bases, and 3 bases lay outside the gene matches. Germline V lookup: CDR1 SGDLS, CDR2 YYNGEE. This CDR3 is built from 13 residues.

The chain uses TRBV5-4 and TRBJ2-1, with TRBD2 identical over 14 bases. The CDR3 totals 16 residues. CDR1 and CDR2 from the germline V gene are SGHNT and YYREEE (reference sequence). V gave up 0 bases and J gave up 15 bases; unmatched junction bases: 11. For the CDR3, the DNA is TGTGCCAGCAGCTTGGCGGACCCCGGGACTAGCGGGAGAAGGTTCTTC. It translates to CASSLADPGTSGRRFF.

The chain has TRBV6-1 and TRBJ2-2; 8 bases line up with TRBD2. CDR1 is MNHNS, CDR2 SASEGT, per germline. The CDR3 covers 16 residues. V was clipped by 5 bases and J by 0 bases; unmatched bases: 5. CDR3 region: CASSRGGGANTGELFF. CDR3 in DNA: TGTGCCAGCAGTCGGGGGGGAGGTGCGAACACCGGGGAGCTGTTTTTT.

This clonotype came up once. The chain couples TRBV7-3 to TRBJ2-5; 7 bases line up with TRBD2. V trimming: 0 bases; J trimming: 2 bases; junction bases outside the gene matches: 3. This CDR3 is 15 amino acids long. Looked up from germline, CDR1 is SGHTA and CDR2 is FQGTGA. The CDR3 DNA is TGTGCCAGCAGCTTAACGACTAGCAGGCAAGAGACCCAGTACTTC. This codes for CASSLTTSRQETQYF.

The V gene is TRBV19, the J gene TRBJ2-1; 7 positions match TRBD2. The CDR3 consists of 16 residues. In germline, CDR1 is LNHDA, CDR2 SQIVND (reference sequence). V lost 5 bases and J lost 5; bases outside the gene matches: 12. The CDR3 bases are TGTGCCAGTAGTGCTATGCCGGGGGGAGAAAACAATGAGCAGTTCTTC. It specifies CASSAMPGGENNEQFF.

The chain has TRBV28 and TRBJ1-1; TRBD1 aligns across 10 bases. Germline V CDR1 and CDR2: MDHEN, SYDVKM. J gave up 4 bases and V 2 bases, and 1 base lay outside the gene matches. The CDR3 sequence is 14 residues long. For the CDR3, the DNA is TGTGCCAGCAGTTTAAGGACAGGGGGCACTGAAGCTTTCTTT. Amino acid sequence: CASSLRTGGTEAFF.

The J gene is TRBJ2-2, the V gene TRBV6-5, with D hard to call. CDR1 and CDR2 from the germline V gene are MNHEY and SVGAGI. The CDR3 spans 15 residues. The V end was cut by 5 bases, the J end by 2 bases, with 12 bases between. CDR3 nucleotide sequence: TGTGCCAGCAGTCCAACTACACACAACACCGGGGAGCTGTTTTTT. Amino acid sequence: CASSPTTHNTGELFF.

This clonotype has a handful of counts. The chain couples TRBV5-1 to TRBJ2-7; 8 bases fit TRBD2. Looked up from germline, CDR1 is SGHRS and CDR2 is YFSETQ. This CDR3 comprises 14 residues. V trimming: 4 bases; J trimming: 4 bases; junction bases outside the gene matches: 7. The CDR3 nucleotides are TGCGCCAGCAGCGAGACGGGAGGGGCTTACGAGCAGTACTTC. As protein: CASSETGGAYEQYF. Variable domain in full (rest from reference TRBV5-1 and TRBJ2-7): KAGVTQTPRYLIKTRGQQVTLSCSPISGHRSVSWYQQTPGQGLQFLFEYFSETQRNKGNFPGRFSGRQFSNSRSEMNVSTLELGDSALYLCASSETGGAYEQYFGPGTRLTVT.

J is TRBJ2-7 and V is TRBV12-3 or TRBV12-4; 8 bases map to TRBD2. V trimming: 7 bases; J trimming: 4 bases; junction bases outside the gene matches: 9. The CDR3 runs 14 residues. CDR3 nucleotide sequence: TGTGCCAGCACCCCGGGGGGGAATGGGTACGAGCAGTACTTC. Translating it yields CASTPGGNGYEQYF.